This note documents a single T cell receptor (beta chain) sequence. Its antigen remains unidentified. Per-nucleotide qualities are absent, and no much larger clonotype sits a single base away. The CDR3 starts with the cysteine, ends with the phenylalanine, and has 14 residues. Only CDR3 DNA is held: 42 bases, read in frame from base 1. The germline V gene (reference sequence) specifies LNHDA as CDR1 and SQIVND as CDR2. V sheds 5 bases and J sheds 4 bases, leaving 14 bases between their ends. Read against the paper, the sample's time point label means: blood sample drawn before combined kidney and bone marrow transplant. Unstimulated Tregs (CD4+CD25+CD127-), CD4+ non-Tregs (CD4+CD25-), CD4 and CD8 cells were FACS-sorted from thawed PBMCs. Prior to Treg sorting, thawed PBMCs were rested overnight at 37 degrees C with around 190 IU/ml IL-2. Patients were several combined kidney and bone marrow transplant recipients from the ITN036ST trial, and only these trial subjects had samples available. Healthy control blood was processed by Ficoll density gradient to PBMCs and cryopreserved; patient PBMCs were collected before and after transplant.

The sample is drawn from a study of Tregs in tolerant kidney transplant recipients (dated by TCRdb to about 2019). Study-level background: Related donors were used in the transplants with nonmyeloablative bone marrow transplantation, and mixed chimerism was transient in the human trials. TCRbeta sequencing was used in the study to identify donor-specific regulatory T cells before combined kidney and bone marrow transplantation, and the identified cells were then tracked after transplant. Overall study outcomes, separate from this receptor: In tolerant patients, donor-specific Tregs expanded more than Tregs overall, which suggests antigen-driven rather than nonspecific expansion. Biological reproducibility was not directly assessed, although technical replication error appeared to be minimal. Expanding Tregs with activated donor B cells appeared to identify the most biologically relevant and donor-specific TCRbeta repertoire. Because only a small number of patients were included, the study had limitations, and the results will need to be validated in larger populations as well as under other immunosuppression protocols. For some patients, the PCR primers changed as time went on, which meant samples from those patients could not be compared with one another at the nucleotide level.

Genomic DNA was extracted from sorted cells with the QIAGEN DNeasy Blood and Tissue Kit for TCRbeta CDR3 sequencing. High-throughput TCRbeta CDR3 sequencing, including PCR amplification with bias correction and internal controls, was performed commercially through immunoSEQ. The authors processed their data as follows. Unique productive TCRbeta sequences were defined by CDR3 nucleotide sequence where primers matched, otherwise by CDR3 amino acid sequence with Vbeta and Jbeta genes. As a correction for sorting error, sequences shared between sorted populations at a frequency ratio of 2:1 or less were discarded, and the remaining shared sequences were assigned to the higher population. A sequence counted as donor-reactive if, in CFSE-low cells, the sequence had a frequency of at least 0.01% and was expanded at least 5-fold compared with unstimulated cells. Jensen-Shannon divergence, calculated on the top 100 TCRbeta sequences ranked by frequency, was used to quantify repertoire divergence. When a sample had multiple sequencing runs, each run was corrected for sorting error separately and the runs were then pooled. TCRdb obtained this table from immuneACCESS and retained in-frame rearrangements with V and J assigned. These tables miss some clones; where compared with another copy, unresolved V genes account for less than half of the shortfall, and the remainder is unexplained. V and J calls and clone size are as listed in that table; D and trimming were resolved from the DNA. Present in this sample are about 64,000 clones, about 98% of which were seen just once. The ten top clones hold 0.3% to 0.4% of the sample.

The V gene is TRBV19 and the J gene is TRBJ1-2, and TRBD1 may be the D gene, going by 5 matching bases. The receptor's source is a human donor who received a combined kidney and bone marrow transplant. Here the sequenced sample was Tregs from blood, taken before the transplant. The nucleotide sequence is TGTGCCAGTAGTGTTACAGGCTCCCTCTATGGCTACACCTTC. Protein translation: CASSVTGSLYGYTF.